This T cell receptor beta chain was found in a study of Ad26.COV2.S vaccination and SARS-CoV-2 variants. The germline CDR1 and CDR2 sequences are MNHNS and SASEGT. There are 14 residues in the CDR3. As concerns this clone: Mismatch with germline at one junction end may stem from a read error.

Sequencing used immunoSEQ multiplex PCR; TCRdb keeps in-frame clones, though not all of them. The data hold some 180,000 clones, with 87% observed a single time. The sample was peripheral blood, taken after recovery from COVID-19. This chain connects TRBV6-1 to TRBJ1-1, with 10 nucleotides matching TRBD1. The TCR comes from a human donor who had recovered from COVID-19. The DNA for the CDR3 is TGTGCCAGCAGAGAAGACAGGGGGCTTACTGAAGCTTTCTTT. Residues: CASREDRGLTEAFF.